This T cell receptor (beta chain) was profiled in a study of blood T cell repertoires in COVID-19. TCRdb's table, derived via immunoSEQ multiplex PCR, lists solely in-frame clones and lacks some. The table lists around 210,000 clones, around four fifths of them singletons. CDR1 is KGHSH and CDR2 is LQKENI in the germline V gene. This CDR3 is built from 16 residues. The V gene lost 5 bases and the J gene lost 0 bases, with 14 bases spanning the gap. This clone was recorded once. Sequencing was carried out using peripheral blood. This chain uses TRBV18 with TRBJ2-1, with D perhaps matching TRBD1 (6 bases). The clonotype was recovered from a man between 60 and 70 years old with COVID-19, enrolled during active disease. CDR3 protein: CASSASQGVSYNEQFF. For the CDR3, the DNA is TGTGCCAGCTCAGCCTCACAGGGAGTCTCCTACAATGAGCAGTTCTTC.